This entry describes one T cell receptor beta chain. The entry originates in a study of control samples from healthy donors and cancer patients. Repertoires were generated with immunoSEQ multiplex PCR, while TCRdb's copy carries only in-frame clones and drops some. The data hold roughly 76,000 clones, with roughly 93% observed a single time. V trimming: 4 bases; J trimming: 4 bases; junction bases outside the gene matches: 10. The CDR3 is made up of 16 amino acids. In germline, CDR1 is SGHAT, CDR2 FQDESV (reference sequence). The rearrangement joins TRBV11-1 to TRBJ2-1; 7 nucleotides line up with TRBD2. The sample was blood. The clonotype originates from a woman aged 18-29 years in good health. CDR3 bases: TGTGCCAGCAGCTACGGGTGGGCTAGCGGTTACAATGAGCAGTTCTTC. This encodes CASSYGWASGYNEQFF.